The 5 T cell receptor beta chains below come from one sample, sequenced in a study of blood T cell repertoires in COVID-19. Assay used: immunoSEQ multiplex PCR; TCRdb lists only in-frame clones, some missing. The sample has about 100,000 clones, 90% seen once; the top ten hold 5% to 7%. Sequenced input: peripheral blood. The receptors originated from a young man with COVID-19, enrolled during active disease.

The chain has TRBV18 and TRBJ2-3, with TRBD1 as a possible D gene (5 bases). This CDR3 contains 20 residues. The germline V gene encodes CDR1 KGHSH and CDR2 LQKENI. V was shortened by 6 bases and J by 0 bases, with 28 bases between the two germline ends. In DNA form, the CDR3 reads TGTGCCAGCTCTCGAACCCAGGGTGCAGTTTTTTATTCTAGCACAGATACGCAGTATTTT. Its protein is CASSRTQGAVFYSSTDTQYF.

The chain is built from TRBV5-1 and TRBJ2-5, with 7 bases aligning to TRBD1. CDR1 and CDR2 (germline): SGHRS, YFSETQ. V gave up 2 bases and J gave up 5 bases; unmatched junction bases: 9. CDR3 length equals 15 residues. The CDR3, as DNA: TGCGCCAGCAGCTTACCCAACAGGGGACGGGAGACCCAGTACTTC. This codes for CASSLPNRGRETQYF.

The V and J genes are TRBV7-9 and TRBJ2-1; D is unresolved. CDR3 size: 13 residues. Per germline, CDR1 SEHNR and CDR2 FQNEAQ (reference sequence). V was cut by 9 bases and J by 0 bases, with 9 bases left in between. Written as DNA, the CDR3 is TGTGCCAGTAGCCCGAGCTCCTACAATGAGCAGTTCTTC. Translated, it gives CASSPSSYNEQFF.

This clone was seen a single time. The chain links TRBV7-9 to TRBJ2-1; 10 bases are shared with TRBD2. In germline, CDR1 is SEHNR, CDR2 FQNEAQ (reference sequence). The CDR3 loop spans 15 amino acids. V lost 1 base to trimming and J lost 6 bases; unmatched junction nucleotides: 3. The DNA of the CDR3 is TGTGCCAGCAGCTTAGAAGCGGGAGGGCCCAATGAGCAGTTCTTC. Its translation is CASSLEAGGPNEQFF.

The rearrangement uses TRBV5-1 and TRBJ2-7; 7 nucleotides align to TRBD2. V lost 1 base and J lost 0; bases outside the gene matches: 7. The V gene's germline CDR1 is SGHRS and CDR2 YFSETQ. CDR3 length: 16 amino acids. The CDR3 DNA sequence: TGCGCCAGCAGCTTGAGGGGCGGGGGTAGCTCCTACGAGCAGTACTTC. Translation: CASSLRGGGSSYEQYF.